This TCR beta chain is drawn from a study of low-dose radiotherapy and immunotherapy resistance in tumors. The wider study: While receiving nivolumab 240 mg every two weeks, patients also received ipilimumab 1 mg/kg every six weeks, both intravenously. Aspirin was taken orally by patients at 300 mg daily for four cycles from cycle 1 day 1.

Per germline, CDR1 LGHDT and CDR2 YNNKEL (reference sequence). The ends lost 1 base at V and 9 bases at J; junction bases unmatched: 3. CDR3 length: 13 amino acids. Time point indicated: after trial treatment. Described treatment: LDRT plus nivolumab, ipilimumab, low-dose cyclophosphamide and aspirin (RACIN trial). Treatment of the donors consisted of nivolumab and ipilimumab (plus aspirin, low-dose cyclophosphamide and low-dose radiotherapy). Priming of first-strand cDNA relied on TRAV- and TRBV-specific primers (covering alpha and beta chains). It was with a constant-region primer and a V-primer adapter that TCRs were amplified over roughly 19 PCR cycles. mRNA isolates were amplified via in vitro transcription. TCRdb itself ran the reads through MiXCR, one entry per CDR3 protein. The table lists about 30,000 distinct CDR3 sequences, about 49% of them singletons.

The sequence derives from a male donor with gallbladder cancer. Sequencing was performed on PBMCs, taken after low-dose radiotherapy plus immunotherapy. The chain links TRBV3-1 to TRBJ2-1; 7 bases agree with TRBD1. The CDR3 DNA reads as TGTGCCAGCAGCCAAGTCAAGGGGGCTGAGCAGTTCTTC. This encodes CASSQVKGAEQFF.